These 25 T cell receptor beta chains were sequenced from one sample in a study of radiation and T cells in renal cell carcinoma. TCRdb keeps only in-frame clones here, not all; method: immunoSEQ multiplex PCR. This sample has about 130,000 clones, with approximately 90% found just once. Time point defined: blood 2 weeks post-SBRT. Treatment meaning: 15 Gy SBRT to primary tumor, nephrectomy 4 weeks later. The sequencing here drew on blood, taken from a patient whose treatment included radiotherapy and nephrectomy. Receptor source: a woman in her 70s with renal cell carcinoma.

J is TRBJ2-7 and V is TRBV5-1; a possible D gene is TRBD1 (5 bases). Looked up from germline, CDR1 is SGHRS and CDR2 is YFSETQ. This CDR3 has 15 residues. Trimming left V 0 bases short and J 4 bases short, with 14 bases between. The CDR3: CASSLGWGASYEQYF. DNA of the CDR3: TGCGCCAGCAGCTTGGGGTGGGGCGCGAGTTACGAGCAGTACTTC.

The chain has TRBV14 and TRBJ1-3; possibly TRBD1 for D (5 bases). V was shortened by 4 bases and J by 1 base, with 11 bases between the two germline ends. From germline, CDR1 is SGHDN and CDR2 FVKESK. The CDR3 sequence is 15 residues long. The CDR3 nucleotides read TGTGCCAGCAGCCCAGAAAGGGGTTCTGGAAACACCATATATTTT. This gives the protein CASSPERGSGNTIYF.

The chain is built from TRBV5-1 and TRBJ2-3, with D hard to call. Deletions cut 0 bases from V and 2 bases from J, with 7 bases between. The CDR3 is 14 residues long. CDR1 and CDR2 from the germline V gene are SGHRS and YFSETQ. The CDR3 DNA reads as TGCGCCAGCAGCTTGGCGCTTTCCACAGATACGCAGTATTTT. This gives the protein CASSLALSTDTQYF.

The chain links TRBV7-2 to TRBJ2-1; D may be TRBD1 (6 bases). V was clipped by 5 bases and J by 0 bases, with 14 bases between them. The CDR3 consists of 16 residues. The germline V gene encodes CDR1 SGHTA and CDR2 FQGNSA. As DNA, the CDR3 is TGTGCCAGCAGCAGGACAGTGCGGAACTCCTACAATGAGCAGTTCTTC. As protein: CASSRTVRNSYNEQFF.

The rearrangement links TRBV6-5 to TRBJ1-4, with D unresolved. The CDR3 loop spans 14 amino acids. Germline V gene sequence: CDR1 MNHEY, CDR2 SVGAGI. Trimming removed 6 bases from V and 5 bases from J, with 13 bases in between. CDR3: CASSPEAKNEKLFF. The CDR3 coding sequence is TGTGCCAGCAGCCCCGAGGCCAAGAATGAAAAACTGTTTTTT.

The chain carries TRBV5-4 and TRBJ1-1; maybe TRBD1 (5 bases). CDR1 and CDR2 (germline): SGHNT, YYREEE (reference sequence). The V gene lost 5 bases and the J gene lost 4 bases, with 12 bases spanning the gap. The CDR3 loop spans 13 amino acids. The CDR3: CASRPPGFTEAFF. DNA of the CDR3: TGTGCCAGCAGACCCCCAGGGTTCACTGAAGCTTTCTTT.

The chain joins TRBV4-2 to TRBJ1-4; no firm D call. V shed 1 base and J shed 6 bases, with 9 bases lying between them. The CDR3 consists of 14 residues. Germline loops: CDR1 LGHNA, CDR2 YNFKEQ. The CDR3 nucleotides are TGTGCCAGCAGCCAAGTCAGCCAGGATGAAAAACTGTTTTTT. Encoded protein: CASSQVSQDEKLFF.

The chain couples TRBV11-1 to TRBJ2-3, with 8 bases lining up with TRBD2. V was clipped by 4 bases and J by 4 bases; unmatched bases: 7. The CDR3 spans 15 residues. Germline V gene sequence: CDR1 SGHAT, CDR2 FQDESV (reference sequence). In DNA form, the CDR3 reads TGTGCCAGCAGCTCAACATGGACTAGCCCAGATACGCAGTATTTT. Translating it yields CASSSTWTSPDTQYF.

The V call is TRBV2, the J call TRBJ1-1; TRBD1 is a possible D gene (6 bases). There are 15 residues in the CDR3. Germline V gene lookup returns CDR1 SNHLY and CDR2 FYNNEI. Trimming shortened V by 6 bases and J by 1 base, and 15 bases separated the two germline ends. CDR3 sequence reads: CASREQGLENTEAFF. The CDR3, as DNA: TGTGCCAGCAGGGAACAGGGACTGGAGAACACTGAAGCTTTCTTT.

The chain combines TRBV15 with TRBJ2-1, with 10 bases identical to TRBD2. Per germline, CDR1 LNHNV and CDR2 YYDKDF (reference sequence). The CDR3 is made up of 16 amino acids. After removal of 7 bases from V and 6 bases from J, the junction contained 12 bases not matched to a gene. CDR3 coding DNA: TGTGCCACCAACCCAGTGGGGGAGCGGGGGGGCAATGAGCAGTTCTTC. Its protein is CATNPVGERGGNEQFF.

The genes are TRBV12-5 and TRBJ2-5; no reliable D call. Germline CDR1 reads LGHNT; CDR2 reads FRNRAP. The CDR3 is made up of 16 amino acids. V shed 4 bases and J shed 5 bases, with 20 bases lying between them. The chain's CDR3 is CASGSSYGKVAETQYF. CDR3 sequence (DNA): TGTGCTAGTGGTTCCTCATATGGGAAGGTAGCTGAGACCCAGTACTTC.

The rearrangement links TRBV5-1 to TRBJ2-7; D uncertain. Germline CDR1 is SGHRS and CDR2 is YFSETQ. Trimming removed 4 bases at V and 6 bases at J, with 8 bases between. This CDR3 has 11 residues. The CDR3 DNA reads TGCGCCAGCAGCCTCCTCGGCGAGCAGTACTTC. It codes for CASSLLGEQYF.

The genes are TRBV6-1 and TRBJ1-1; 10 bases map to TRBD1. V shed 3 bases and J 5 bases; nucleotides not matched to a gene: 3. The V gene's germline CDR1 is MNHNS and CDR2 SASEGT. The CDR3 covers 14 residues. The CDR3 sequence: CASSDGQGETEAFF. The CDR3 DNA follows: TGTGCCAGCAGTGACGGACAGGGGGAGACTGAAGCTTTCTTT.

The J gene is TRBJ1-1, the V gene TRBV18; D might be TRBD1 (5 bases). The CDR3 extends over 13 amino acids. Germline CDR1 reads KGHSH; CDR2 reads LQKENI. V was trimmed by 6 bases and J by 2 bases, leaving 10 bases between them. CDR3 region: CASSQGGNTEAFF. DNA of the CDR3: TGTGCCAGCTCCCAGGGCGGAAACACTGAAGCTTTCTTT.

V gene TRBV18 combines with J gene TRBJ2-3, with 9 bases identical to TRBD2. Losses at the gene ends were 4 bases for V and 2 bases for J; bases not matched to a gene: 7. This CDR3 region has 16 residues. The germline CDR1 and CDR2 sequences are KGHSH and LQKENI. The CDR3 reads CASSLQQRGATDTQYF. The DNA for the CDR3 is TGTGCCAGCTCACTCCAGCAGCGGGGGGCCACAGATACGCAGTATTTT.

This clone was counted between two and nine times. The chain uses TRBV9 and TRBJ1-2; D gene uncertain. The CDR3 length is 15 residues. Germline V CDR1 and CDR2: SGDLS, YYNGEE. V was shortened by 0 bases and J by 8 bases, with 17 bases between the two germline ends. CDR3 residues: CASSVGSRAAGGYTF. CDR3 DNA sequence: TGTGCCAGCAGCGTAGGTTCAAGGGCGGCTGGGGGCTACACCTTC.

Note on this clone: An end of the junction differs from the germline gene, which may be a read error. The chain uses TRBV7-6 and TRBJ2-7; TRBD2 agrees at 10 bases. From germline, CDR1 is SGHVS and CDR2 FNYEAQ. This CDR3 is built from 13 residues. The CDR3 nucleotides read TGTGCCAGCAGCCTAGCGGGAGCGTACGAGCAGTACTTC. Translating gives CASSLAGAYEQYF.

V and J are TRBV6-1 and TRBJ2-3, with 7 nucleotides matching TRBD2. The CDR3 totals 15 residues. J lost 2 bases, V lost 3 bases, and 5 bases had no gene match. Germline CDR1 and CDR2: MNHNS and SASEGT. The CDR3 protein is CASSERGFDTDTQYF. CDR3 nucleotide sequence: TGTGCCAGCAGTGAGCGGGGGTTCGACACAGATACGCAGTATTTT.

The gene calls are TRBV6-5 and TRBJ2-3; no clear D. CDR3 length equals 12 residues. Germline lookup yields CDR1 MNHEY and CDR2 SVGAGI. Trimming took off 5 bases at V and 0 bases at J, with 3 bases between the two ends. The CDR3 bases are TGTGCCAGCAGTCCTAGCACAGATACGCAGTATTTT. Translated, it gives CASSPSTDTQYF.

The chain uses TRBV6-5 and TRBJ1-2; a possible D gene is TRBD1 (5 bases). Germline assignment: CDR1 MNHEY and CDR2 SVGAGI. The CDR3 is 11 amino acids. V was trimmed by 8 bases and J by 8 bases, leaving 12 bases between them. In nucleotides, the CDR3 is TGTGCCAGCCGGGACGTTAGAGGCTACACCTTC. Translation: CASRDVRGYTF.

For the CDR3, the DNA is TGTGCCATCAGGGGAATCACAGATACGCAGTATTTT. Residues: CAIRGITDTQYF. The J gene is TRBJ2-3, the V gene TRBV10-3; D unclear. Trimming shortened V by 6 bases and J by 2 bases, and 6 bases separated the two germline ends. CDR1 is ENHRY and CDR2 is SYGVKD in the germline V gene. The CDR3 runs 12 residues.

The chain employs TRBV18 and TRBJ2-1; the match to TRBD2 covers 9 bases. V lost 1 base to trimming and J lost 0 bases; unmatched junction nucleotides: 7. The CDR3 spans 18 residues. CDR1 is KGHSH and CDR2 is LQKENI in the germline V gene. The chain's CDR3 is CASSPLTSGLSSYNEQFF. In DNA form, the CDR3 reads TGTGCCAGCTCACCACTCACTAGCGGGCTAAGCTCCTACAATGAGCAGTTCTTC.

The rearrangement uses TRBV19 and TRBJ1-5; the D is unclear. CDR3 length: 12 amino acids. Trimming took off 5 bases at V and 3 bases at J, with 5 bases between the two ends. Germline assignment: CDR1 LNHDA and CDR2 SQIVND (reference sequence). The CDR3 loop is CASSWNNQPQHF. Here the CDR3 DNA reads TGTGCCAGTAGTTGGAACAATCAGCCCCAGCATTTT.

The CDR3 DNA follows: TGTGCCAGCTCACAGAGGGCAGGGATGAACACCGGGGAGCTGTTTTTT. This gives the protein CASSQRAGMNTGELFF. The chain couples TRBV18 to TRBJ2-2, with D perhaps matching TRBD1 or TRBD2 (5 bases each). CDR1 and CDR2 from the germline V gene are KGHSH and LQKENI. The CDR3 is 16 amino acids. Deletions cut 4 bases from V and 1 base from J, with 13 bases between.

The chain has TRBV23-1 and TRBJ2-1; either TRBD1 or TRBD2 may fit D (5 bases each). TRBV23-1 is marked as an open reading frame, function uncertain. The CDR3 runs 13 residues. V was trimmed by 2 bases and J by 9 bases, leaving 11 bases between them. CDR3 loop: CASSQVRGGEQFF. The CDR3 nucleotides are TGCGCCAGCAGTCAAGTTCGGGGCGGTGAGCAGTTCTTC.